The 28 T cell receptor beta chains listed next were all sequenced from one sample in a study of CXCR3-negative and CXCR3-positive naive CD8 T cells. Overall study results and limits: CXCR3-positive naive cells had more hydrophobic TRB CDR3s than CXCR3-negative naive cells.

These receptors lack a known antigen. UMI-labeled TRB cDNA libraries were prepared by 5' RACE. TCRdb reprocessed the 5' RACE reads, keeping one entry per CDR3 protein, no DNA. The specimen's table records about 140,000 distinct CDR3 sequences. The sample comprised naive CXCR3+ CD8+ T cells from blood. Noted subset: CD45RO-CCR7+CD27+CD95- naive CD8+ T cells expressing CXCR3 (TNR3+). The receptors were sampled from a human donor in good health. Some clones in this sample may be carry-over from other donors' samples.

The chain carries TRBV7-2 and TRBJ2-3. This CDR3 contains 14 residues. CDR1 and CDR2 (germline): SGHTA, FQGNSA. The CDR3 loop reads CASSRGLGTDTQYF.

The rearrangement uses TRBV7-9 and TRBJ2-4; no DNA is available, so the TRBD2 call from TCRdb remains unchecked. This CDR3 spans 13 amino acids. The germline V gene encodes CDR1 SEHNR and CDR2 FQNEAQ (reference sequence). This chain's CDR3 is CASSHEQAGIQYF.

The rearrangement uses TRBV12-3 or TRBV12-4 and TRBJ1-1; the TCRdb call, TRBD1, lacks DNA for checking. The length of the CDR3 is 14 residues. CDR3 in amino acids: CASSPPTGNTEAFF.

The rearrangement links TRBV28 to TRBJ1-5. Germline V gene data show CDR1 as MDHEN and CDR2 as SYDVKM. This CDR3 comprises 14 residues. This chain's CDR3 is CASSSLAGQQPQHF. The entire variable domain, with the rest obtained from reference TRBV28 and TRBJ1-5, is as follows: DVKVTQSSRYLVKRTGEKVFLECVQDMDHENMFWYRQDPGLGLRLIYFSYDVKMKEKGDIPEGYSVSREKKERFSLILESASTNQTSMYLCASSSLAGQQPQHFGDGTRLSIL.

V usage is TRBV11-2 and J usage is TRBJ2-1; TCRdb picks TRBD2, but there is no DNA to check that call. This CDR3 is built from 15 residues. Per germline, CDR1 SGHAT and CDR2 FQNNGV. This chain's CDR3 is CATHLAGGAYNEQFF.

The V gene is TRBV20-1, the J gene TRBJ2-7; TCRdb names TRBD1, which stays unverified in the absence of DNA. The CDR3 consists of 13 residues. The V gene's germline CDR1 is DFQATT and CDR2 SNEGSKA (reference sequence). This CDR3 is CSATGPHLWEQYF.

The rearrangement links TRBV29-1 to TRBJ2-1; TCRdb proposes TRBD1, but this gene call is untestable without DNA. Germline-derived CDR1 and CDR2 are SQVTM and ANQGSEA. The CDR3 totals 13 residues. Here the CDR3 reads CSVSRGDYNEQFF.

This chain joins TRBV12-3 or TRBV12-4 and TRBJ2-3; TCRdb's assignment of TRBD2 cannot be checked, as there is no DNA. The CDR3 runs 16 residues. The CDR3: CASSPTNSGSGDTQYF.

This sequence joins TRBV7-9 and TRBJ2-3; checking the TCRdb D call of TRBD2 is not possible without DNA. Germline values: CDR1 SEHNR, CDR2 FQNEAQ (reference sequence). The CDR3 extends over 15 amino acids. CDR3 in amino acids: CASSTLLAGTDTQYF.

This chain uses TRBV7-8 with TRBJ2-7; the TCRdb call, TRBD1, lacks DNA for checking. This CDR3 is built from 13 residues. The germline CDR1 and CDR2 sequences are SGHVS and FQNEAQ. Here the CDR3 reads CASSPGTFGEQYF. The full variable domain, in which reference TRBV7-8 and TRBJ2-7 provide the parts outside the CDR3, is GAGVSQSPRYKVAKRGQDVALRCDPISGHVSLFWYQQALGQGPEFLTYFQNEAQLDKSGLPSDRFFAERPEGSVSTLKIQRTQQEDSAVYLCASSPGTFGEQYFGPGTRLTVT.

The V and J genes are TRBV29-1 and TRBJ2-7; TCRdb picks TRBD1, but there is no DNA to check that call. The CDR3 consists of 12 residues. Germline V lookup: CDR1 SQVTM, CDR2 ANQGSEA. CDR3 loop: CSGHVGTGEQYF.

The chain has TRBV7-9 and TRBJ2-1; the D call of TRBD2 rests on TCRdb alone, since no DNA is present to check it. Germline V lookup: CDR1 SEHNR, CDR2 FQNEAQ (reference sequence). CDR3 length: 16 amino acids. CDR3 residues: CASSPPAGGRYNEQFF.

This sequence joins TRBV10-3 and TRBJ2-7; the D gene TCRdb calls, TRBD2, cannot be checked with no DNA. Germline CDR1 and CDR2: ENHRY and SYGVKD. This CDR3 is built from 17 residues. The CDR3 sequence: CATRLAGGQLNSYEQYF.

This rearrangement joins TRBV9 to TRBJ2-1; without DNA, the TCRdb call of TRBD1 cannot be checked. Germline-derived CDR1 and CDR2 are SGDLS and YYNGEE. This CDR3 has 15 amino acids. CDR3 sequence reads: CASSGGQDPYNEQFF. The variable domain in full, with the rest retrieved from reference TRBV9 and TRBJ2-1, is DSGVTQTPKHLITATGQRVTLRCSPRSGDLSVYWYQQSLDQGLQFLIQYYNGEERAKGNILERFSAQQFPDLHSELNLSSLELGDSALYFCASSGGQDPYNEQFFGPGTRLTVL.

CDR3 amino acids: CASSQVGTGFYNEQFF. The chain employs TRBV4-3 and TRBJ2-1; TCRdb gives TRBD1 as the D gene, but with no DNA this cannot be confirmed. The CDR3 runs 16 residues. CDR1 and CDR2 (germline): LGHNA, YSLEER.

The chain has TRBV19 and TRBJ1-1; TCRdb returns TRBD1, unconfirmable since there is no DNA. Germline values: CDR1 LNHDA, CDR2 SQIVND (reference sequence). This CDR3 has 15 residues. The CDR3 reads CASSESTGSNTEAFF.

This sequence joins TRBV5-1 and TRBJ1-2. Germline CDR1 is SGHRS and CDR2 is YFSETQ. The CDR3 runs 14 residues. The CDR3 sequence: CASSLGPENYGYTF.

The rearrangement uses TRBV27 and TRBJ1-6; TCRdb calls TRBD1, which cannot be checked without DNA. CDR3 length equals 14 residues. Germline assignment: CDR1 MNHEY and CDR2 SMNVEV (reference sequence). The CDR3 region is CASSSGQGFSPLHF.

V and J are TRBV11-2 and TRBJ1-2; TCRdb reports TRBD1, a call that lacks DNA to check it against. The CDR3 extends over 16 amino acids. CDR1 SGHAT and CDR2 FQNNGV come from the germline V gene. The CDR3 reads CASSLVSAGGDYGYTF.

V usage is TRBV27 and J usage is TRBJ2-7. Germline loops: CDR1 MNHEY, CDR2 SMNVEV (reference sequence). This CDR3 contains 13 residues. This CDR3 reads CASSFRATYEQYF.

The chain joins TRBV29-1 to TRBJ2-7. This CDR3 is 13 amino acids long. Per germline, CDR1 SQVTM and CDR2 ANQGSEA. CDR3 loop: CSVEVSSEYEQYF.

CDR3 amino acids: CAISESFGPPTQYF. The rearrangement links TRBV10-3 to TRBJ2-3; there is no DNA to check the TCRdb D call of TRBD2. Germline CDR1 ENHRY, CDR2 SYGVKD. The CDR3 spans 14 residues.

The CDR3 sequence is CASSLNLGLGTPDTQYF. The chain couples TRBV5-1 to TRBJ2-3; with no DNA, the TCRdb D assignment of TRBD2 cannot be verified. The CDR3 runs to 17 residues. CDR1 and CDR2 (germline): SGHRS, YFSETQ. Full variable domain (remainder filled in from reference TRBV5-1 and TRBJ2-3): KAGVTQTPRYLIKTRGQQVTLSCSPISGHRSVSWYQQTPGQGLQFLFEYFSETQRNKGNFPGRFSGRQFSNSRSEMNVSTLELGDSALYLCASSLNLGLGTPDTQYFGPGTRLTVL.

The V call is TRBV7-6, the J call TRBJ1-1; TCRdb's assignment of TRBD1 cannot be checked, as there is no DNA. Germline V gene lookup returns CDR1 SGHVS and CDR2 FNYEAQ. This CDR3 contains 14 residues. The CDR3 is CASSLGTGSTEAFF. Together with reference TRBV7-6 and TRBJ1-1, the CDR3 gives the full variable domain: GAGVSQSPRYKVTKRGQDVALRCDPISGHVSLYWYRQALGQGPEFLTYFNYEAQQDKSGLPNDRFSAERPEGSISTLTIQRTEQRDSAMYRCASSLGTGSTEAFFGQGTRLTVV.

The J gene is TRBJ2-7, the V gene TRBV29-1; TCRdb indicates TRBD1, and absent DNA this call remains unverified. This CDR3 comprises 14 residues. Germline V lookup: CDR1 SQVTM, CDR2 ANQGSEA. CDR3: CSVEDGGGLYEQYF.

V is TRBV20-1 and J is TRBJ2-7; lacking DNA, the TRBD2 call made by TCRdb goes unchecked. The CDR3 has 16 residues. Germline V CDR1 and CDR2: DFQATT, SNEGSKA (reference sequence). The CDR3 loop is CSARDTTGRSIYEQYF.

This chain links TRBV6-5 with TRBJ2-7; the D call of TRBD1 rests on TCRdb alone, since no DNA is present to check it. Germline V CDR1 and CDR2: MNHEY, SVGAGI. This CDR3 contains 13 residues. The CDR3 is CASSGTEVYEQYF.

V usage is TRBV7-9 and J usage is TRBJ2-2; the D call of TRBD1 rests on TCRdb alone, since no DNA is present to check it. Germline values: CDR1 SEHNR, CDR2 FQNEAQ (reference sequence). CDR3 size: 14 residues. The CDR3 reads CTGTGTGTTGELFF. The full variable domain, in which reference TRBV7-9 and TRBJ2-2 provide the parts outside the CDR3, is DTGVSQNPRHKITKRGQNVTFRCDPISEHNRLYWYRQTLGQGPEFLTYFQNEAQLEKSRLLSDRFSAERPKGSFSTLEIQRTEQGDSAMYLCTGTGTGTTGELFFGEGSRLTVL.